This T cell receptor (beta chain) was found in a study of PD-1 blockade in mismatch repair-deficient tumors (dated by TCRdb to the late 2010s). Regarding the study in general: Between late 2013 and late 2016, 86 consecutive patients with some 11 mismatch repair-deficient cancer types, all previously treated and progressing, were enrolled in the trial. Tumor-associated T cell clones were tracked in the peripheral blood of patients responding to PD-1 blockade by deep sequencing of TCR CDR3 regions.

For every enrolled patient, mismatch repair deficiency was confirmed by either polymerase chain reaction or immunohistochemistry. TCR sequencing was performed for a few patients who responded to pembrolizumab therapy. In the phase II trial, pembrolizumab PD-1 blockade was tested prospectively in advanced mismatch repair-deficient cancers, no matter which tissue of origin the cancers came from. Peripheral blood T cell samples were collected serially, before PD-1 blockade began and at several time points afterward. The timing of each blood sample was reported as weeks after the first dose of pembrolizumab. Libraries were made using the immunoSEQ multiplex PCR assay. The table comes from immuneACCESS by way of TCRdb, which keeps in-frame sequences with V and J called. Part of the clones is missing from these tables; in studies checked, under half for an unresolved V gene and the rest for unknown reasons. The sample yields 30,000 to 40,000 clones; approximately 84% were counted once. Together, the top ten hold around 4.2% of the sample.

In the case of this clone: Its specific antigen is unknown. The record has no base qualities; no much larger clone is one base away.

Trimming at the junction amounts to 6 bases on V and 0 bases on J, and the germline ends lie 14 bases apart. The CDR3 sequence holds 15 residues, the cysteine and phenylalanine included. Left in the record is the CDR3 DNA by itself, 45 bases read in frame from the first base. CDR1 and CDR2, looked up from the germline V gene (reference sequence), are MNHEY and SMNVEV. Summary of the overall study and its limitations: After pembrolizumab, tumor-resident clones, which were often undetectable in blood before treatment, expanded rapidly and then contracted, generally ahead of radiologic responses.

Sequences were derived from peripheral blood, sampled approximately 1.5 years after starting pembrolizumab. Recombination linked TRBV27 to TRBJ1-1; the D gene remains uncertain. This clonotype was sampled from an adult with mismatch repair-deficient cancer. CDR3 region: CASRPGLFMNTEAFF. The sequenced DNA: TGTGCCAGCAGACCGGGCCTCTTCATGAACACTGAAGCTTTCTTT.